This record covers a single T cell receptor (beta chain). The protocol was immunoSEQ multiplex PCR, while the TCRdb copy is restricted to in-frame clones and leaves out a portion. Among 250,000 or so clones listed, approximately 89% were seen once. The data stem from a study of blood T cell repertoires in COVID-19. Study summary: PBMCs, B-cell-depleted T cells, or T cells were the source of the cDNA or gDNA that made up the material.

This CDR3 comprises 14 residues. Germline loops: CDR1 MGHRA, CDR2 YSYEKL. V lost 1 base and J 6 bases, leaving 12 bases between the germline ends. Among Cohort 3 donors, those recovered had two negative PCRs, clearance, or symptom resolution. What was sequenced was PBMCs or T cells enriched from blood (not recorded which). This clonotype was sampled from a woman younger than 35 who had recovered from COVID-19. This chain joins TRBV4-1 and TRBJ1-2, with TRBD1 as a possible D gene (6 bases). CDR3 DNA sequence: TGCGCCAGCAGCCAAGTCTACAGGGTCGATGGCTACACCTTC. Amino acids: CASSQVYRVDGYTF.